This T cell receptor beta chain was profiled in a study of response to subunit inactivated influenza vaccine. Germline V lookup: CDR1 SGHAT, CDR2 FQNNGV. The V end was cut by 3 bases, the J end by 5 bases, with 13 bases between. The CDR3 runs to 15 residues. TCRdb independently ran MiXCR on the RT-PCR reads; one entry per CDR3 protein. The sample holds roughly 650,000 distinct CDR3 sequences, approximately 14% seen once. V is TRBV11-2 and J is TRBJ2-2, with D perhaps matching TRBD2 (5 bases). The origin of this receptor is a man aged 50 to 59 who received an inactivated influenza vaccine. The specimen comprised PBMCs from blood, sampled 14 to 15 days before vaccination. Here the CDR3 DNA reads TGTGCCAGCAGCTTTGATCCGGGGATAACCGGGGAGCTGTTTTTT. Amino acids: CASSFDPGITGELFF.